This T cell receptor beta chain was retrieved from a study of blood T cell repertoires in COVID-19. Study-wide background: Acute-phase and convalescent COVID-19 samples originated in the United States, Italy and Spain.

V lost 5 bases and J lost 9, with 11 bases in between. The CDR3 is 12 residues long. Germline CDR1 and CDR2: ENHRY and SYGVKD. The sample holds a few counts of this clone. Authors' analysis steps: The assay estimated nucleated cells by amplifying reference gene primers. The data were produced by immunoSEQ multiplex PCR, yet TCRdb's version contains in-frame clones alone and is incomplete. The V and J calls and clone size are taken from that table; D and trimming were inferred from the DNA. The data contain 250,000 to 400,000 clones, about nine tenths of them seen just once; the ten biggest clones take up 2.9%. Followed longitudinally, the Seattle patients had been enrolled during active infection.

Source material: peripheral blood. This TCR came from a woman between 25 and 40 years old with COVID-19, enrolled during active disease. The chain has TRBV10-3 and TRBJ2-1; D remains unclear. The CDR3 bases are TGTGCCATCAGTCCCCCAGGAAGTGAGCAGTTCTTC. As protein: CAISPPGSEQFF.